The T cell receptor beta chain described here comes from a study of blood T cell repertoires in COVID-19. Study in general: In each case, the material was cDNA or gDNA derived from T cells, B-cell-depleted T cells, or PBMCs.

Adults between about 18 and 89 years of age took part from more than 20 US areas. The CDR3 sequence is 12 residues long. V shed 5 bases and J shed 0 bases, with 3 bases lying between them. Germline loops: CDR1 SGHTA, CDR2 FQGTGA. This clone was picked up one time. The repertoire was sequenced with immunoSEQ multiplex PCR; TCRdb's copy has only in-frame clones and lacks some. The data contain about 150,000 clones, roughly 87% of them seen just once; the ten biggest clones take up roughly 3.9%. V gene TRBV7-3 combines with J gene TRBJ2-3; D uncertain. The sequenced material came from PBMCs or T cells enriched from blood (not recorded which). The receptor comes from a woman between 40 and 50 years old who had been exposed to COVID-19. The CDR3 DNA is TGTGCCAGCAGCCCAAGCACAGATACGCAGTATTTT. Protein product: CASSPSTDTQYF. Using reference TRBV7-3 and TRBJ2-3 for the parts outside the CDR3, the full variable domain is GAGVSQTPSNKVTEKGKYVELRCDPISGHTALYWYRQSLGQGPEFLIYFQGTGAADDSGLPNDRFFAVRPEGSVSTLKIQRTERGDSAVYLCASSPSTDTQYFGPGTRLTVL.